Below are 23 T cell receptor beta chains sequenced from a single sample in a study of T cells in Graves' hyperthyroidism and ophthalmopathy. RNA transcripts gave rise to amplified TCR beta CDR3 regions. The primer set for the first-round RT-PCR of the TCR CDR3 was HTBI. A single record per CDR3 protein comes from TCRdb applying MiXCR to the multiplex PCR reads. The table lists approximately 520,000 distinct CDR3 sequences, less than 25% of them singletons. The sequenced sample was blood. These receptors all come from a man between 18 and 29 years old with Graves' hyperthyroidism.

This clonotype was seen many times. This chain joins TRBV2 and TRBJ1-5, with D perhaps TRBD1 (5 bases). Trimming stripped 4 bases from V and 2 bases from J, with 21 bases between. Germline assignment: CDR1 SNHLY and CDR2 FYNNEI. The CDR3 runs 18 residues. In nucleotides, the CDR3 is TGTGCCAGCAGTGTACCGGCAGGGATGGGTTCGGGCAATCAGCCCCAGCATTTT. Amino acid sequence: CASSVPAGMGSGNQPQHF.

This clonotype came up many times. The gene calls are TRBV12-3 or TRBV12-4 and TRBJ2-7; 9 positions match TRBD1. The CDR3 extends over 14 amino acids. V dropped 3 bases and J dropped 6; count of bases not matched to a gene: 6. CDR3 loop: CASSLKRTGAEQYF. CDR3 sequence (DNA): TGTGCCAGCAGTTTGAAAAGGACAGGGGCCGAGCAGTACTTC.

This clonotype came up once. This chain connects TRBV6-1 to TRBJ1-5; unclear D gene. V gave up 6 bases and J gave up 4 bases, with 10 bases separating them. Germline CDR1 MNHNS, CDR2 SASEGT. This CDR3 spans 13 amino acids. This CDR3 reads CASRITDNQPQHF. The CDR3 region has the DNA TGTGCCAGCAGGATAACTGATAATCAGCCCCAGCATTTT.

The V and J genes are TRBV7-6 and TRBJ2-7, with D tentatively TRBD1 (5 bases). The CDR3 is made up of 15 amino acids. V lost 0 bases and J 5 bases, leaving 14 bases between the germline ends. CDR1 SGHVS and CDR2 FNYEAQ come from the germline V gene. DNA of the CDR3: TGTGCCAGCAGCTTAGCGCCTCAGGGTCTGAACGAGCAGTACTTC. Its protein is CASSLAPQGLNEQYF.

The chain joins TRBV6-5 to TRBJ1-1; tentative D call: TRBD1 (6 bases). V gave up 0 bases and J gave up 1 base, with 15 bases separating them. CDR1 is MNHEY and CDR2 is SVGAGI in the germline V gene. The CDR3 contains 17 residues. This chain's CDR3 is CASSYSMMGRGNTEAFF. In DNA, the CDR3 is TGTGCCAGCAGTTACTCGATGATGGGCAGGGGGAACACTGAAGCTTTCTTT.

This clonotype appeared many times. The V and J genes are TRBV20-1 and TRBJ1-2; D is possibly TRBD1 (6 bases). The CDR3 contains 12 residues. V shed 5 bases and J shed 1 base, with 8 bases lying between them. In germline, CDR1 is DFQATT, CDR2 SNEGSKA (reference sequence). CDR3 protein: CSAWGLNYGYTF. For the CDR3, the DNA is TGCAGTGCTTGGGGGCTTAACTATGGCTACACCTTC.

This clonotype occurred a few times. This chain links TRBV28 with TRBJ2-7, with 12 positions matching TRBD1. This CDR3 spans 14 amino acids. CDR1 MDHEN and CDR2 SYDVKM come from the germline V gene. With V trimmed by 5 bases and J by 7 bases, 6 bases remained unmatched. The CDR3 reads CASSPGTGGGEQYF. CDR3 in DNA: TGTGCCAGCAGTCCCGGGACAGGGGGCGGGGAGCAGTACTTC. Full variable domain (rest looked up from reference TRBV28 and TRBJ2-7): DVKVTQSSRYLVKRTGEKVFLECVQDMDHENMFWYRQDPGLGLRLIYFSYDVKMKEKGDIPEGYSVSREKKERFSLILESASTNQTSMYLCASSPGTGGGEQYFGPGTRLTVT.

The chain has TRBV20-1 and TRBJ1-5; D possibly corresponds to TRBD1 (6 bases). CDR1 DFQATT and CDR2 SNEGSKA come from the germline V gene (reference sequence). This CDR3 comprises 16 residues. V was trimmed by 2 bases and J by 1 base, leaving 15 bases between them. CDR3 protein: CSARKGGGQSNQPQHF. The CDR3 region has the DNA TGCAGTGCTAGAAAGGGGGGGGGGCAAAGCAATCAGCCCCAGCATTTT.

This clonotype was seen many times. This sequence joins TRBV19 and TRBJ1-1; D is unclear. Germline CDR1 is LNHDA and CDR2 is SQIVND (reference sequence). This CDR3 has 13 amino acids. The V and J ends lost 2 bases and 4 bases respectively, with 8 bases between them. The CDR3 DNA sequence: TGTGCCAGTAGTATAATGATTGGCACTGAAGCTTTCTTT. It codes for CASSIMIGTEAFF.

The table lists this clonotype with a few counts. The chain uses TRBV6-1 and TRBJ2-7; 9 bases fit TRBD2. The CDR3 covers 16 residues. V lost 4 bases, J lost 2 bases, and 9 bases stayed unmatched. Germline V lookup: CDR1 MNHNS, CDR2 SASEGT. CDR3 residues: CASSAAASGAPYEQYF. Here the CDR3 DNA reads TGTGCCAGCAGTGCGGCGGCTAGCGGGGCCCCCTACGAGCAGTACTTC.

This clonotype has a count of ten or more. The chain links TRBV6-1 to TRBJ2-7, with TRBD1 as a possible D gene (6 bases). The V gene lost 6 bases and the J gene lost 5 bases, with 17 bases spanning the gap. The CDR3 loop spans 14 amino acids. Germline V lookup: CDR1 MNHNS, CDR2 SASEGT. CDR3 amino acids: CASSETGLSDEQYF. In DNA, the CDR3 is TGTGCCAGCAGCGAAACAGGGTTAAGTGACGAGCAGTACTTC.

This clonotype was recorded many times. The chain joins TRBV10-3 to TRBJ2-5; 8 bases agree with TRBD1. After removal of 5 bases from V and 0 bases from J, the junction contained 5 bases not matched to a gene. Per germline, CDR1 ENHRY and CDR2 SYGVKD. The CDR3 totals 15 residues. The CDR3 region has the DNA TGTGCCATCAGTAGCAGGGGGCCCCACCAAGAGACCCAGTACTTC. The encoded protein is CAISSRGPHQETQYF.

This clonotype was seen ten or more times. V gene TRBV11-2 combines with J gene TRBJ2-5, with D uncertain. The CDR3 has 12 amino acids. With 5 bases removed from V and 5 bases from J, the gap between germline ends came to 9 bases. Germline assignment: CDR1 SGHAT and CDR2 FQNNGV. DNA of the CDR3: TGTGCCAGCAGCCCATCGGTGGAGACCCAGTACTTC. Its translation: CASSPSVETQYF.

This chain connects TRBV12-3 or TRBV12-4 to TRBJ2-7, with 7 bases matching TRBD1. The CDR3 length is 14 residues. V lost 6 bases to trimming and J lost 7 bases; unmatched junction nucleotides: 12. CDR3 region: CASSPSQGSLEQYF. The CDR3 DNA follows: TGTGCCAGCAGCCCCTCACAGGGGTCGTTGGAGCAGTACTTC.

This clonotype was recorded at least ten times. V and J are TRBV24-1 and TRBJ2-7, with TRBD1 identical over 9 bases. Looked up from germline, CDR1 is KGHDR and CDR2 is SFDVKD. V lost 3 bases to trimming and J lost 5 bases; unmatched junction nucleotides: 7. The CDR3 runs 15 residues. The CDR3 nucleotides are TGTGCCACCAGTGATCCTGGGACAGGGTTGGACGAGCAGTACTTC. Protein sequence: CATSDPGTGLDEQYF.

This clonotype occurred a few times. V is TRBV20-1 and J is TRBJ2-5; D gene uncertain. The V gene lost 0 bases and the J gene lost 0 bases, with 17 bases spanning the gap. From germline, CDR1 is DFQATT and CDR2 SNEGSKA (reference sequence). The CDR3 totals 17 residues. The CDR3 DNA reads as TGCAGTGCTAGAGATGAGGAAGACGGATGGTACCAAGAGACCCAGTACTTC. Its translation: CSARDEEDGWYQETQYF.

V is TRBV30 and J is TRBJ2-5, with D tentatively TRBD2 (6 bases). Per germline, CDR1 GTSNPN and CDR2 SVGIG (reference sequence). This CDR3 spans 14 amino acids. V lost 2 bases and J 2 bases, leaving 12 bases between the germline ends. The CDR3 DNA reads TGTGCCTGGAGTAGCGGGCCGACTCAAGAGACCCAGTACTTC. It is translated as CAWSSGPTQETQYF.

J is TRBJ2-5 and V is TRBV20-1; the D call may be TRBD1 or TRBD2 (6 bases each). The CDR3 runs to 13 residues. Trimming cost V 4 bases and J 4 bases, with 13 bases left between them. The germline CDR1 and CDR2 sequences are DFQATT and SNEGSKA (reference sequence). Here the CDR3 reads CSAIRGATETQYF. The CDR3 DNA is TGCAGTGCTATAAGGGGGGCCACAGAGACCCAGTACTTC.

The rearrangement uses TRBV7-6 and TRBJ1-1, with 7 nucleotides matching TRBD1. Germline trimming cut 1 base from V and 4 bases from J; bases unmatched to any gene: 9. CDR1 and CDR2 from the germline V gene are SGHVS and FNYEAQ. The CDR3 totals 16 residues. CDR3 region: CASSLEPTGSGTEAFF. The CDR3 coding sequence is TGTGCCAGCAGCTTAGAACCGACAGGGTCGGGCACTGAAGCTTTCTTT.

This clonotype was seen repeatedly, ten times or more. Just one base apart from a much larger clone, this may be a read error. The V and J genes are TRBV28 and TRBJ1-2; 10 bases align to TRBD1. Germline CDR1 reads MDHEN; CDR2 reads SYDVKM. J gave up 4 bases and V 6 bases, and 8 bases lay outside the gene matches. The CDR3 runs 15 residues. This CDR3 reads CASSTPGQGIYGYTF. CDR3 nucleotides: TGTGCCAGCAGCACTCCGGGACAGGGGATCTATGGCTACACCTTC.

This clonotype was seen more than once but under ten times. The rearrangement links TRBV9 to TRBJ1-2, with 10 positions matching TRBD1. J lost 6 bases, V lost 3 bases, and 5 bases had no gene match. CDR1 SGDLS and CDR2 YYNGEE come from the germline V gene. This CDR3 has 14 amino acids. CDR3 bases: TGTGCCAGCAGCGAAACCGGGACAGGGGATGGCTACACCTTC. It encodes CASSETGTGDGYTF.

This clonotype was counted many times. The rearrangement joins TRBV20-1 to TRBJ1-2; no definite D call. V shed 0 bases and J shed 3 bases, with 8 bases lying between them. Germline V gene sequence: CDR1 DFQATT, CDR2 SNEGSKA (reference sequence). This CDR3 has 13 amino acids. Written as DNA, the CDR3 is TGCAGTGCTAGAGAAAGTTGGGACTATGGCTACACCTTC. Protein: CSARESWDYGYTF.

The CDR3 reads CASSQKNLGQGNTGELFF. For the CDR3, the DNA is TGTGCCAGCAGCCAAAAAAATCTGGGGCAGGGAAACACCGGGGAGCTGTTTTTT. V and J are TRBV14 and TRBJ2-2; D possibly corresponds to TRBD1 (5 bases). Deletions cut 2 bases from V and 2 bases from J, with 18 bases between. The CDR3 runs to 18 residues. Germline lookup yields CDR1 SGHDN and CDR2 FVKESK. Full variable domain (outside the CDR3, taken from reference TRBV14 and TRBJ2-2): EAGVTQFPSHSVIEKGQTVTLRCDPISGHDNLYWYRRVMGKEIKFLLHFVKESKQDESGMPNNRFLAERTGGTYSTLKVQPAELEDSGVYFCASSQKNLGQGNTGELFFGEGSRLTVL.